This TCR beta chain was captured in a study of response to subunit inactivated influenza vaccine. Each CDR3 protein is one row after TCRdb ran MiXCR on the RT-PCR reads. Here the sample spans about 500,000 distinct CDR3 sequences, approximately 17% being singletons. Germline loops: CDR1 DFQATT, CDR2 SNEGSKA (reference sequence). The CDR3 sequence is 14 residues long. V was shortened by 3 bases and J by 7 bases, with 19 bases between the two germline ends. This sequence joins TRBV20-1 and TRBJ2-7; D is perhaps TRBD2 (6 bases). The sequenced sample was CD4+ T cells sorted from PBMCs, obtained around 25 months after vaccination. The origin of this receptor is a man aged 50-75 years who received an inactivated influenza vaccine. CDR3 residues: CSARAGNSGGEQYF. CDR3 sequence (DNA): TGCAGTGCTAGGGCTGGGAATAGCGGCGGAGAGCAGTACTTC.